The source of this TCR beta chain is a study of molecular identifiers for immune sequencing clone quantification. Each CDR3 protein is one row after TCRdb ran MiXCR on the PCR reads. The sample has 600,000 to 650,000 distinct CDR3 sequences, just under 20% seen once; the top ten hold under 0.95%. Many counts were recorded for this clonotype. The source of this sequence is a human donor in good health. Some libraries in this study had Jurkat cell RNA spiked in. The sample comprised naive CD8+ T cells from blood, with Jurkat cell RNA spiked in. This sample's subset: FACS-sorted CD8+CD4-CCR7+CD45RA+ naive T cells.

This CDR3 is CASSSKGGGNNPEAFF. In nucleotides, the CDR3 is TGTGCCAGCAGCTCAAAAGGAGGGGGGAATAACCCTGAAGCTTTCTTT. This sequence joins TRBV7-9 and TRBJ1-1; weak D call: TRBD1 (6 bases). The V end lost 4 bases, the J end lost 6 bases, and 21 bases lay between the germline ends. Germline assignment: CDR1 SEHNR and CDR2 FQNEAQ (reference sequence). This CDR3 region has 16 residues.